These 7 T cell receptor beta chains came from one sample sequenced in a study of blood T cell repertoires in COVID-19. TCRdb's copy holds only in-frame clones and misses some; the assay was immunoSEQ multiplex PCR. The profile shows over 75,000 clones, around 90% of them singletons. Sequencing used peripheral blood. Every receptor here comes from a human donor with COVID-19, enrolled during active disease. The donor label of this sample is uncertain.

This clone has only one observation. This chain joins TRBV28 and TRBJ1-3; D ambiguous. Trimming took off 2 bases at V and 2 bases at J, with 7 bases between the two ends. Per the germline V gene, CDR1 is MDHEN and CDR2 is SYDVKM. The CDR3 runs to 14 residues. This chain's CDR3 is CASSLERTGNTIYF. CDR3 DNA: TGTGCCAGCAGTTTAGAGAGGACTGGAAACACCATATATTTT.

This chain joins TRBV18 and TRBJ2-1; 8 bases match TRBD2. Germline CDR1 is KGHSH and CDR2 is LQKENI. There are 15 residues in the CDR3. J gave up 9 bases and V 0 bases, and 7 bases lay outside the gene matches. The DNA for the CDR3 is TGTGCCAGCTCACCACCCACGGGGGGGGGCGGTGAGCAGTTCTTC. It codes for CASSPPTGGGGEQFF.

The chain employs TRBV6-4 and TRBJ2-3, with 10 bases fitting TRBD1. CDR3 length equals 14 residues. Germline V gene lookup returns CDR1 MRHNA and CDR2 SNTAGT. V was pared by 3 bases and J by 4 bases, with 1 base of the junction left unmatched. DNA for the CDR3: TGTGCCAGCAGTGAAGGACAGGGGGCAGATACGCAGTATTTT. It specifies CASSEGQGADTQYF.

This clone was recorded once. This chain connects TRBV6-1 to TRBJ1-5, with 9 bases that match TRBD1. From germline, CDR1 is MNHNS and CDR2 SASEGT. After removal of 2 bases from V and 5 bases from J, the junction contained 4 bases not matched to a gene. The CDR3 spans 15 residues. The CDR3 DNA sequence: TGTGCCAGCAGTGAAAGAGGGACAGGGTATCAGCCCCAGCATTTT. It yields the protein CASSERGTGYQPQHF.

The rearrangement links TRBV3-1 (or the pseudogene TRBV3-2) to TRBJ1-1, with a weak D call TRBD1 (6 bases). V was cut by 4 bases and J by 6 bases, with 12 bases left in between. CDR3 length: 13 residues. Looked up from germline, CDR1 is LGHDT and CDR2 is YNNKEL (reference sequence). CDR3 protein: CASSLRGSPEAFF. CDR3 coding DNA: TGTGCCAGCAGCCTCAGGGGATCCCCTGAAGCTTTCTTT.

The chain joins TRBV7-8 to TRBJ1-6; D unresolved. Germline CDR1 SGHVS, CDR2 FQNEAQ. Trimming stripped 5 bases from V and 15 bases from J, with 20 bases between. The CDR3 covers 14 residues. CDR3 loop: CASSTSVQASVLHF. For the CDR3, the DNA is TGTGCCAGCAGCACCTCCGTTCAGGCCTCAGTCCTCCACTTT.

The chain combines TRBV2 with TRBJ1-1, with D possibly TRBD1 on 5 matching bases. The CDR3 covers 13 residues. Per the germline V gene, CDR1 is SNHLY and CDR2 is FYNNEI. Trimming left V 2 bases short and J 5 bases short, with 9 bases between. For the CDR3, the DNA is TGTGCCAGCAGTGAACAACGGGGGACTGAAGCTTTCTTT. Its protein product is CASSEQRGTEAFF.